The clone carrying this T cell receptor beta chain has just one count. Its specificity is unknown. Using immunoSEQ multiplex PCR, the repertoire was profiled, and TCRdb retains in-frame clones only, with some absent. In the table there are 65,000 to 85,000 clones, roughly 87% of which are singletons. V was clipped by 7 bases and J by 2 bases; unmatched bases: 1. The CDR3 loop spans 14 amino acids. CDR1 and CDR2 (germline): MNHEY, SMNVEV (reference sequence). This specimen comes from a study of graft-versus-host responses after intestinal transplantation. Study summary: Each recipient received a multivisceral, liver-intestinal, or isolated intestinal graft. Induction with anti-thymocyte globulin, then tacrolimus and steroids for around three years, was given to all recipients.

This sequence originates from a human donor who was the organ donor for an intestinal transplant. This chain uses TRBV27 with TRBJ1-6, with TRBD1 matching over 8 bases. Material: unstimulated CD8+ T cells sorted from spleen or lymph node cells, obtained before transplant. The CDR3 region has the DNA TGTGCCAGCAAACAGGGGGCCTATAATTCACCCCTCCACTTT. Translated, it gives CASKQGAYNSPLHF.